This T cell receptor beta chain was identified in a study of control samples from healthy donors and cancer patients. Method: immunoSEQ multiplex PCR; TCRdb's copy keeps in-frame clones and lacks some. This specimen shows some 180,000 clones; the ten leading clones hold more than 2%. Trimming at V came to 6 bases and at J to 6 bases, leaving 5 bases not matched to a gene. Germline loops: CDR1 MDHEN, CDR2 SYDVKM. The CDR3 has 14 residues. The sequence was obtained from a woman aged 30 to 39 in good health. The sample consisted of blood. The chain has TRBV28 and TRBJ1-1, with TRBD1 matching over 12 bases. This CDR3 is CASRPGQGASEAFF. The CDR3 DNA is TGTGCCAGCAGACCGGGACAGGGGGCTTCTGAAGCTTTCTTT.